These 7 T cell receptor beta chains originate from one sample sequenced in a study of control samples from healthy donors and cancer patients. Clones were sequenced by immunoSEQ multiplex PCR, and TCRdb holds only the in-frame ones, with some missing. This sample has fewer than 90,000 clones; around 94% occur once, and the top ten carry roughly 6.1%. Sequencing was done on a sample of blood. All receptors derive from a woman aged 40 to 50 in good health.

This sequence joins TRBV4-1 and TRBJ1-5; perhaps TRBD1 as D (5 bases). The CDR3 has 14 amino acids. Germline V gene sequence: CDR1 MGHRA, CDR2 YSYEKL. The V gene lost 2 bases and the J gene lost 7 bases, with 12 bases spanning the gap. CDR3 sequence: CASSQRGLGQPQHF. The CDR3 DNA reads TGCGCCAGCAGCCAAAGGGGCTTAGGACAGCCCCAGCATTTT.

This clone was detected only once. V usage is TRBV7-7 and J usage is TRBJ1-5; 7 bases match TRBD1. CDR1 SSHAT and CDR2 FNYEAQ come from the germline V gene (reference sequence). The CDR3 loop spans 17 amino acids. Losses at the gene ends were 4 bases for V and 6 bases for J; bases not matched to a gene: 15. The CDR3 region is CASSSIYRDRTRQPQHF. The CDR3 DNA sequence: TGTGCCAGCAGCTCAATCTACCGGGACAGAACTCGTCAGCCCCAGCATTTT. Full variable domain (rest looked up from reference TRBV7-7 and TRBJ1-5): GAGVSQSPRYKVTKRGQDVTLRCDPISSHATLYWYQQALGQGPEFLTYFNYEAQPDKSGLPSDRFSAERPEGSISTLTIQRTEQRDSAMYRCASSSIYRDRTRQPQHFGDGTRLSIL.

The chain recombines TRBV4-1 with TRBJ1-2; maybe TRBD1 (6 bases). CDR1 MGHRA and CDR2 YSYEKL come from the germline V gene. Between the trimmed V and J ends, which lost 0 bases and 5 bases, there was a span of 7 bases. The CDR3 consists of 13 residues. CDR3 amino acids: CASSQDRGYGYTF. CDR3 coding DNA: TGCGCCAGCAGCCAAGACAGGGGTTATGGCTACACCTTC.

The chain combines TRBV2 with TRBJ2-1, with 9 bases that match TRBD1. The CDR3 is 14 residues long. V trimming: 10 bases; J trimming: 8 bases; junction bases outside the gene matches: 12. Germline V CDR1 and CDR2: SNHLY, FYNNEI. The CDR3 DNA reads as TGTGCCACCACTCCGGGACAGGGTTTATATGAGCAGTTCTTC. Residues: CATTPGQGLYEQFF. Combining the CDR3 with reference TRBV2 and TRBJ2-1 gives the whole variable domain EPEVTQTPSHQVTQMGQEVILRCVPISNHLYFYWYRQILGQKVEFLVSFYNNEISEKSEIFDDQFSVERPDGSNFTLKIRSTKLEDSAMYFCATTPGQGLYEQFFGPGTRLTVL.

J is TRBJ2-7 and V is TRBV2, with a possible D match to TRBD2 (5 bases). The CDR3 consists of 12 residues. V gave up 11 bases and J gave up 1 base, with 12 bases separating them. Germline CDR1 reads SNHLY; CDR2 reads FYNNEI. The CDR3 protein is CAGSGTSYEQYF. CDR3 nucleotide sequence: TGTGCCGGGTCGGGAACATCCTACGAGCAGTACTTC.

The V gene is TRBV11-2, the J gene TRBJ2-3, with unresolved D. V shed 5 bases and J shed 6 bases, with 9 bases lying between them. Germline CDR1 reads SGHAT; CDR2 reads FQNNGV. CDR3 size: 12 residues. The CDR3 DNA is TGTGCCAGCAGCATAAATGCGGATACGCAGTATTTT. Translating gives CASSINADTQYF.

The chain couples TRBV10-3 to TRBJ1-6; 8 positions match TRBD1. CDR1 is ENHRY, CDR2 SYGVKD, per germline. The V segment lost 6 bases and the J segment 10 bases; nucleotides outside the gene matches: 5. CDR3 length equals 13 residues. The CDR3 is CAISADRDSPLHF. The CDR3 DNA is TGTGCCATCAGCGCGGACAGGGACTCACCCCTCCACTTT.